This T cell receptor beta chain originates from a study of blood T cell repertoires in COVID-19. About the research overall: Sites in the United States, Italy and Spain provided acute and convalescent COVID-19 samples.

CDR1 and CDR2 (germline): SGHRS, YFSETQ. Trimming cost V 7 bases and J 7 bases, with 17 bases left between them. There are 14 residues in the CDR3. The protocol was immunoSEQ multiplex PCR, while the TCRdb copy is restricted to in-frame clones and leaves out a portion. This table holds some 160,000 clones, around 81% found once. This chain joins TRBV5-1 and TRBJ2-2, with D possibly being TRBD1 (5 bases). This TCR came from an elderly woman with COVID-19, enrolled during active disease. Sample: peripheral blood. Written as DNA, the CDR3 is TGCGCCAGCGCGCCCCAGGGCCACGGCGGGGAGCTGTTTTTT. Encoded protein: CASAPQGHGGELFF.